Shown below are 5 T cell receptor beta chains from a single sample sequenced in a study of T cell responses to AZD1222 COVID-19 vaccine (dated by TCRdb to 2020 to 2023). Library generation was performed with the immunoSEQ multiplex PCR assay. In its TCRdb copy, this immuneACCESS table keeps in-frame sequences only and misses some clones. Where compared with another copy, unresolved V genes explain less than half of these, and the others have no known cause. For this sample there are about 140,000 clones; 80% to 90% appear just once. The ten largest clones take up 1.6% of the sample. The label giving this sample's time point can be read as: baseline before first vaccination. The sample in question was peripheral blood, obtained on day 0 of AZD1222 vaccination. The receptors were sampled from an adult in good health.

V gene TRBV6-5 combines with J gene TRBJ1-1; no clear D gene. Deletions cut 3 bases from V and 1 base from J, with 12 bases between. Per the germline V gene, CDR1 is MNHEY and CDR2 is SVGAGI. The CDR3 is 15 residues long. DNA for the CDR3: TGTGCCAGCAGTTATCTCCTATTAAGGAACACTGAAGCTTTCTTT. Its protein is CASSYLLLRNTEAFF.

This clone was counted only a few times. The genes are TRBV4-2 and TRBJ2-2, with 16 positions matching TRBD2. The CDR3 spans 16 residues. The V segment lost 4 bases and the J segment 6 bases; nucleotides outside the gene matches: 2. Germline-derived CDR1 and CDR2 are LGHNA and YNFKEQ. Here the CDR3 reads CASSPGTSGGAGELFF. For the CDR3, the DNA is TGTGCCAGCAGCCCTGGGACTAGCGGGGGGGCCGGGGAGCTGTTTTTT.

This clone was seen just once. The chain uses TRBV28 and TRBJ2-5; 14 bases are shared with TRBD2. Germline V gene lookup returns CDR1 MDHEN and CDR2 SYDVKM. The CDR3 runs to 21 residues. V lost 5 bases, J lost 3 bases, and 20 bases stayed unmatched. CDR3 bases: TGTGCCAGCAGTCCCCCCCCGACGGGACTAGCGGGAGAAATTTTAGAAGAGACCCAGTACTTC. Its translation: CASSPPPTGLAGEILEETQYF.

The CDR3 nucleotides read TGTGCCAGCTCACCACAGTTTAAGGATACGCAGTATTTT. Translated, it gives CASSPQFKDTQYF. The genes are TRBV18 and TRBJ2-3; D unclear. The V and J ends lost 1 base and 6 bases respectively, with 8 bases between them. CDR1 is KGHSH, CDR2 LQKENI, per germline. CDR3 length: 13 amino acids.

The chain uses TRBV7-9 and TRBJ2-2; D is unclear. There are 13 residues in the CDR3. The germline V gene has CDR1 SEHNR and CDR2 FQNEAQ (reference sequence). V was clipped by 6 bases and J by 3 bases, with 8 bases between them. CDR3 amino acids: CASRVLDTGELFF. CDR3 coding DNA: TGTGCCAGCAGGGTCCTAGACACCGGGGAGCTGTTTTTT. The full variable domain, in which reference TRBV7-9 and TRBJ2-2 provide the parts outside the CDR3, is DTGVSQNPRHKITKRGQNVTFRCDPISEHNRLYWYRQTLGQGPEFLTYFQNEAQLEKSRLLSDRFSAERPKGSFSTLEIQRTEQGDSAMYLCASRVLDTGELFFGEGSRLTVL.